The 26 T cell receptor beta chains reported below all come from one sample, sequenced in a study of spatial heterogeneity in lung cancer. MiXCR was run by TCRdb on the 5' RACE reads, yielding one entry per CDR3 protein. The repertoire has 16,000 or so distinct CDR3 sequences, approximately 6.8% of them found once; the top ten carry around 20%. What these receptors recognize is not known. Documented time point: sample taken at primary tumor resection. Study results and limitations: Intratumoral expanded alpha and beta TCR counts were found to track tumor mutation counts.

This material consisted of lung tumor tissue, taken at surgery. The receptor source for this set is a female donor with early-stage non-small cell lung cancer.

A note on this clonotype: This beta chain slipped into a library made for alpha chains as a stray read, so its size is not meaningful. The rearrangement joins TRBV5-1 to TRBJ1-2, with unresolved D. Trimming removed 4 bases at V and 4 bases at J, with 11 bases between. The CDR3 covers 13 residues. Germline loops: CDR1 SGHRS, CDR2 YFSETQ. The CDR3 bases are TGCGCCAGCAGCGCCGGACCCTTCTATGGCTACACCTTC. It translates to CASSAGPFYGYTF.

Many counts were recorded for this clonotype. This beta chain is a stray read from a library made for alpha chains; its abundance is not meaningful. The chain recombines TRBV4-1 with TRBJ2-1; D is unresolved. The V and J ends lost 0 bases and 9 bases respectively, with 9 bases between them. Germline CDR1 and CDR2: MGHRA and YSYEKL. The length of the CDR3 is 13 residues. The CDR3 region is CASSQDPFGEQFF. The DNA of the CDR3 is TGCGCCAGCAGCCAAGACCCGTTTGGTGAGCAGTTCTTC.

With regard to this clonotype: The size of this beta chain means little, since it is a stray read in a library made for alpha chains. The chain recombines TRBV14 with TRBJ1-1; no definite D call. The CDR3 length is 13 residues. Trimming removed 0 bases at V and 5 bases at J, with 7 bases between. Per germline, CDR1 SGHDN and CDR2 FVKESK. The CDR3 DNA sequence: TGTGCCAGCAGCCAAGACGGCAAGACTGAAGCTTTCTTT. Translated, it gives CASSQDGKTEAFF.

This clonotype was detected many times. Found in a library prepared for alpha chains, this beta chain is an off-target read, and its abundance has little meaning. The gene calls are TRBV12-3 or TRBV12-4 and TRBJ1-3; no clear D. This CDR3 contains 16 residues. V lost 3 bases and J 0 bases, leaving 12 bases between the germline ends. The CDR3 reads CASSFKGRFSGNTIYF. CDR3 nucleotide sequence: TGTGCCAGCAGTTTTAAAGGGCGCTTCTCTGGAAACACCATATATTTT.

This clonotype was recorded at least ten times. The library was built for alpha chains, so this beta chain is an off-target read and its size means little. The chain has TRBV12-3 or TRBV12-4 and TRBJ1-2; D is possibly TRBD1 (5 bases). The CDR3 length is 15 residues. Trimming pared 2 bases from V and 4 bases from J, leaving 14 bases between. As DNA, the CDR3 is TGTGCCAGCAGTTTATTGGACAATAATGCCTATGGCTACACCTTC. It specifies CASSLLDNNAYGYTF.

This clonotype was counted many times. Being off target in a library aimed at alpha chains, this beta chain has a size of little meaning. The J gene is TRBJ2-1, the V gene TRBV3-1; 8 bases are a match to TRBD2. Germline values: CDR1 LGHDT, CDR2 YNNKEL (reference sequence). Germline trimming cut 4 bases from V and 7 bases from J; bases unmatched to any gene: 9. The CDR3 runs 15 residues. The CDR3 region has the DNA TGTGCCAGCAGCCGTCAACCGTCGGGGGGGAATGAGCAGTTCTTC. Protein sequence: CASSRQPSGGNEQFF.

In this sample, this clonotype turned up many times. Within a library made for alpha chains, this beta chain is off target, and its count is uninformative. The chain joins TRBV9 to TRBJ2-7, with 9 bases lining up with TRBD2. This CDR3 is built from 15 residues. Germline V lookup: CDR1 SGDLS, CDR2 YYNGEE. Germline trimming cut 3 bases from V and 2 bases from J; bases unmatched to any gene: 6. This chain's CDR3 is CASSAQTSGPYEQYF. The CDR3 DNA is TGTGCCAGCAGCGCACAGACTAGCGGACCCTACGAGCAGTACTTC.

Worth noting for this clonotype: Within a library made for alpha chains, this beta chain is off target, and its count is uninformative. This chain's CDR3 is CASSLNRDLSNSPLHF. In DNA, the CDR3 is TGTGCCAGCAGCTTAAACCGGGACCTAAGTAATTCACCCCTCCACTTT. This chain links TRBV7-2 with TRBJ1-6; weak D call: TRBD1 (5 bases). This CDR3 spans 16 amino acids. Trimming took off 2 bases at V and 6 bases at J, with 14 bases between the two ends. Germline V CDR1 and CDR2: SGHTA, FQGNSA.

A note on this clonotype: For a library built for alpha chains, this beta chain is a stray read; little rests on its size. The chain recombines TRBV4-2 with TRBJ2-7; the D is unclear. Trimming shortened V by 4 bases and J by 1 base, and 8 bases separated the two germline ends. Germline V lookup: CDR1 LGHNA, CDR2 YNFKEQ. There are 13 residues in the CDR3. The CDR3 bases are TGTGCCAGCAGCCCGATGTCGTCCTACGAGCAGTACTTC. Its translation is CASSPMSSYEQYF.

Points on this clonotype: The size of this beta chain means little, since it is a stray read in a library made for alpha chains. This rearrangement joins TRBV6-6 to TRBJ1-2; possible D gene TRBD1, 5 bases. CDR1 and CDR2 (germline): MNHNY, SVGAGI (reference sequence). The V gene lost 5 bases and the J gene lost 4 bases, with 11 bases spanning the gap. The CDR3 runs 13 residues. The CDR3 nucleotides are TGTGCCAGCAGTCCGTCCGGGACCTATGGCTACACCTTC. It yields the protein CASSPSGTYGYTF.

Worth noting for this clonotype: Since the library was made to target alpha chains, this beta chain is a stray read and its abundance is not meaningful. This chain uses TRBV3-1 with TRBJ1-3; D remains ambiguous. The CDR3 contains 15 residues. Germline CDR1 LGHDT, CDR2 YNNKEL (reference sequence). Deletions cut 5 bases from V and 0 bases from J, with 11 bases between. The CDR3 bases are TGTGCCAGCAGCTTCGACGGCAGCTCTGGAAACACCATATATTTT. It codes for CASSFDGSSGNTIYF.

This clonotype was detected many times. This beta chain turned up in a library designed for alpha chains; as an off-target read, its abundance says little. The genes are TRBV13 and TRBJ2-7; D may be TRBD1 (6 bases). Germline CDR1 reads PRHDT; CDR2 reads FYEKMQ (reference sequence). V was cut by 5 bases and J by 2 bases, with 16 bases left in between. CDR3 length: 15 amino acids. CDR3 nucleotides: TGTGCCAGCAGCGGCCGAAAACAGGGAACCTACGAGCAGTACTTC. Residues: CASSGRKQGTYEQYF.

As for this clonotype: The library was designed around alpha chains, so this beta chain is a stray read whose abundance carries little weight. The CDR3 region has the DNA TGTGCCACCAAGACAGGACACACAGATACGCAGTATTTT. Its protein is CATKTGHTDTQYF. This chain uses TRBV24-1 with TRBJ2-3, with a possible D match to TRBD1 (6 bases). Trimming left V 8 bases short and J 2 bases short, with 10 bases between. Germline V gene sequence: CDR1 KGHDR, CDR2 SFDVKD. The CDR3 length is 13 residues.

Ten or more counts support this clonotype. Since the library was made to target alpha chains, this beta chain is a stray read and its abundance is not meaningful. Here the CDR3 DNA reads TGTGCCAGCAGCCGCGGGGGCAGCTCCTACAATGAGCAGTTCTTC. Amino acids: CASSRGGSSYNEQFF. This chain uses TRBV9 with TRBJ2-1, with D perhaps TRBD2 (7 bases). Trimming stripped 4 bases from V and 0 bases from J, with 11 bases between. The CDR3 covers 15 residues. Germline-derived CDR1 and CDR2 are SGDLS and YYNGEE. Variable domain in full (rest from reference TRBV9 and TRBJ2-1): DSGVTQTPKHLITATGQRVTLRCSPRSGDLSVYWYQQSLDQGLQFLIQYYNGEERAKGNILERFSAQQFPDLHSELNLSSLELGDSALYFCASSRGGSSYNEQFFGPGTRLTVL.

This clonotype was recorded at least ten times. The library was designed around alpha chains, so this beta chain is a stray read whose abundance carries little weight. The J gene is TRBJ1-1, the V gene TRBV12-3 or TRBV12-4; TRBD1 is a possible D gene (6 bases). The CDR3 is 14 amino acids. Trimming cost V 0 bases and J 7 bases, with 12 bases left between them. The CDR3 here is CASSLAQGQGEAFF. CDR3 DNA: TGTGCCAGCAGTTTAGCACAGGGTCAGGGTGAAGCTTTCTTT.

The table lists this clonotype with many counts. Found in a library prepared for alpha chains, this beta chain is an off-target read, and its abundance has little meaning. The chain couples TRBV20-1 to TRBJ1-5; D perhaps matches TRBD1 (5 bases). The CDR3 contains 15 residues. V dropped 4 bases and J dropped 0 bases, with 13 bases sitting between them. CDR1 is DFQATT, CDR2 SNEGSKA, per germline (reference sequence). As DNA, the CDR3 is TGCAGTGCTACAGGGTTGGGATATAGCAATCAGCCCCAGCATTTT. Its protein product is CSATGLGYSNQPQHF.

This clonotype was detected many times. This beta chain was picked up by a library intended for alpha chains and is off target, so its count carries little meaning. This chain uses TRBV30 with TRBJ1-2; D ambiguous. Germline-derived CDR1 and CDR2 are GTSNPN and SVGIG (reference sequence). The CDR3 contains 12 residues. V shed 0 bases and J shed 4 bases, with 6 bases lying between them. This CDR3 reads CAWSVRSYGYTF. CDR3 coding DNA: TGTGCCTGGAGTGTACGCAGCTATGGCTACACCTTC.

This clonotype has ten or more counts. This beta chain appears as a stray read in a library generated for alpha chains; its size is not informative. The chain links TRBV12-3 or TRBV12-4 to TRBJ1-1; D is uncertain. Trimming cost V 5 bases and J 2 bases, with 15 bases left between them. The CDR3 length is 15 residues. The CDR3 here is CASSRPPTPNTEAFF. In DNA, the CDR3 is TGTGCCAGCAGTCGCCCCCCTACACCCAACACTGAAGCTTTCTTT.

This clonotype was recorded at least ten times. A library prepared for alpha chains yielded this beta chain as an off-target read; its size is of little meaning. The chain links TRBV6-2 or TRBV6-3 to TRBJ2-7; 12 nucleotides line up with TRBD2. The CDR3 is 15 residues long. Germline CDR1 is MNHEY and CDR2 is SVGEGT. V was clipped by 0 bases and J by 3 bases; unmatched bases: 0. The CDR3 protein is CASSYSTSGGYEQYF. In DNA form, the CDR3 reads TGTGCCAGCAGTTACTCGACTAGCGGGGGCTACGAGCAGTACTTC.

Many counts were recorded for this clonotype. Since it is a stray read in a library aimed at alpha chains, this beta chain has a size that is not meaningful. The rearrangement links TRBV6-2 or TRBV6-3 to TRBJ2-3, with D possibly TRBD2 on 5 matching bases. Trimming removed 10 bases from V and 7 bases from J, with 18 bases in between. Germline CDR1 MNHEY, CDR2 SVGEGT. The CDR3 consists of 13 residues. The CDR3 DNA is TGTGCCACCACGGAGGTCTACTCAAATACGCAGTATTTT. Its protein product is CATTEVYSNTQYF.

This clonotype was picked up many times. This beta chain turned up in a library designed for alpha chains; as an off-target read, its abundance says little. The J gene is TRBJ1-2, the V gene TRBV7-9, with D perhaps TRBD1 (6 bases). This CDR3 region has 14 residues. CDR1 is SEHNR, CDR2 FQNEAQ, per germline (reference sequence). Trimming removed 4 bases from V and 0 bases from J, with 9 bases in between. The CDR3 nucleotides are TGTGCCAGCAGCTCGGGGGCTACTAACTATGGCTACACCTTC. This encodes CASSSGATNYGYTF.

By proportion, this clonotype is medium-sized. Because the library targeted alpha chains, this beta chain is an off-target read whose size means little. The chain recombines TRBV7-9 with TRBJ2-7, with D perhaps TRBD1 (6 bases). This CDR3 has 14 amino acids. Trimming stripped 5 bases from V and 0 bases from J, with 11 bases between. Looked up from germline, CDR1 is SEHNR and CDR2 is FQNEAQ (reference sequence). The CDR3 is CASSRDTRSYEQYF. The CDR3 nucleotides read TGTGCCAGCAGCAGGGACACCCGCTCCTACGAGCAGTACTTC.

Turning to this clonotype: The library was built for alpha chains, so this beta chain is an off-target read and its size means little. The chain joins TRBV18 to TRBJ1-1; TRBD1 might be the D (6 bases). The V end was cut by 4 bases, the J end by 1 base, with 10 bases between. Germline values: CDR1 KGHSH, CDR2 LQKENI. The CDR3 spans 14 residues. CDR3 coding DNA: TGTGCCAGCTCACAACGACAGGAGAACACTGAAGCTTTCTTT. Amino acid sequence: CASSQRQENTEAFF.

This clonotype was seen at least ten times. Since the library was made to target alpha chains, this beta chain is a stray read and its abundance is not meaningful. This chain connects TRBV12-3 or TRBV12-4 to TRBJ2-7; the D call may be TRBD1 or TRBD2 (6 bases each). This CDR3 comprises 14 residues. V was shortened by 6 bases and J by 2 bases, with 14 bases between the two germline ends. The chain's CDR3 is CASSFRGGPYEQYF. The CDR3 DNA reads as TGTGCCAGCAGCTTCCGAGGGGGGCCCTACGAGCAGTACTTC.

This clonotype showed up many times. This beta chain came through as a stray read in a library set up for alpha chains, and its size says little. In DNA, the CDR3 is TGTGCCAGCAGTTTAAGAACTCCCTATGGCTACACCTTC. It codes for CASSLRTPYGYTF. The chain joins TRBV28 to TRBJ1-2, with D unclear. V was clipped by 2 bases and J by 4 bases, with 8 bases between them. Germline CDR1 and CDR2: MDHEN and SYDVKM. This CDR3 has 13 amino acids.

This clonotype was picked up many times. The library was designed around alpha chains, so this beta chain is a stray read whose abundance carries little weight. This chain joins TRBV9 and TRBJ1-2; a possible D gene is TRBD1 (5 bases). V lost 0 bases and J 3 bases, leaving 6 bases between the germline ends. In germline, CDR1 is SGDLS, CDR2 YYNGEE. The CDR3 contains 13 residues. Here the CDR3 reads CASSVEQDYGYTF. DNA of the CDR3: TGTGCCAGCAGCGTAGAACAGGACTATGGCTACACCTTC.